This T cell receptor beta chain was documented in a study of lymphopenia after photon versus proton radiotherapy. General observations from the study: Better survival with proton therapy was suggested as possible, not demonstrated. Oligoclonal CD8+ Temra expansion after nadir drove photon patients' diversity drop. In patients who died, overall survival fell as post-nadir TCR diversity dropped more. Under photons, naive T cells and diversity fell while effector/memory populations rose.

TCRdb keeps only in-frame clones here, not all; method: immunoSEQ multiplex PCR. The sample holds 55,000 to 70,000 clones, about 89% seen once. Trimming removed 5 bases at V and 0 bases at J, with 14 bases between. The CDR3 consists of 15 residues. Germline V gene data show CDR1 as SGHAT and CDR2 as FQNNGV. About this clone: Its matching antigen is unknown.

Specimen: peripheral blood, collected from a patient treated with proton-based radiotherapy. The origin of this receptor is a man at least 80 years old with esophageal cancer. The chain has TRBV11-2 and TRBJ2-7; a possible D gene is TRBD1 (6 bases). Written as DNA, the CDR3 is TGTGCCAGCAGCCCTCGGACAGAGAGCTCCTACGAGCAGTACTTC. It encodes CASSPRTESSYEQYF.